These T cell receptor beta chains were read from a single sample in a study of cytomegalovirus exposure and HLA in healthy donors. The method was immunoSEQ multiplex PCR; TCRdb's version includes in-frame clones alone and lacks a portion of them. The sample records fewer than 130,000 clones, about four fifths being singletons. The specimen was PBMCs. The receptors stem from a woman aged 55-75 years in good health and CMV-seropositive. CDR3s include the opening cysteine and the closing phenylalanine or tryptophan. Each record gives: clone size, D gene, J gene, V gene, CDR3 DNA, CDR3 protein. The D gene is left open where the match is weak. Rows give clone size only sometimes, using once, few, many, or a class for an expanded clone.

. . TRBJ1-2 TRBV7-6 TGTGCCAGCAGCTTAGCCGGTGACTATGGCTACACCTTC CASSLAGDYGYTF
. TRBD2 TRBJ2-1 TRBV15 TGTGCCACCAGCAGGGGCGGGAGGATGGGTGAGCAGTTCTTC CATSRGGRMGEQFF
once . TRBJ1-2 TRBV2 TGTGCCAGCAGAACTGGAGGATATGGCTACACCTTC CASRTGGYGYTF
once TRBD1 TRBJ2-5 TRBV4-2 TGTGCCAGCAGCCAGGAGGGACAGGGAGGGGAGACCCAGTACTTC CASSQEGQGGETQYF
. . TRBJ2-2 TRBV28 TGTGCAGTAGTGGAGGGCAACACCGGGGAGCTGTTTTTT CAVVEGNTGELFF
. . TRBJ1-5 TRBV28 TGTGCCAGCAGTCCCACCGGGGGGGCAGGTCAGCCCCAGCATTTT CASSPTGGAGQPQHF
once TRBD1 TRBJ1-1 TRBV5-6 TGTGCCAGCAGCTTGACGGACAGGGCCGAAGCTTTCTTT CASSLTDRAEAFF
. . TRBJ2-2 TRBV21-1 TGTGCCAGGCGAGCCCGGGACAGATTCGCGAACACCGGGGAGCTGTTTTTT CARRARDRFANTGELFF
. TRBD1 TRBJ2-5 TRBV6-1 TGTGCCAGCATCGCCAGTAGGGGGCAGGAGACCCAGTACTTC CASIASRGQETQYF
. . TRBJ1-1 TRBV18 TGTGCCAGCTCCTCTGACATGAACACTGAAGCTTTCTTT CASSSDMNTEAFF
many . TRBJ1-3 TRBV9 TGTGCCAGCAGCGTAGGGCGATCGGGGGGAAACACCATATATTTT CASSVGRSGGNTIYF
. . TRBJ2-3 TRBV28 TGTGCCAGCAGTACCTTGGGGGCCGCAGATACGCAGTATTTT CASSTLGAADTQYF
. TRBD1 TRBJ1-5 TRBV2 TGTGCCAGCGACAGGGCGCGAGAGCAGCCCCAGCATTTT CASDRAREQPQHF
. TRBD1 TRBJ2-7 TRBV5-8 TGTGCCAGCAGCTTATGGGGGACAGGAGGAACCTACGAGCAGTACTTC CASSLWGTGGTYEQYF
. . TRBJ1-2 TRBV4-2 TGTGCCAGCAGCCAAGCAGATACACAGGGTGGCTACACCTTC CASSQADTQGGYTF
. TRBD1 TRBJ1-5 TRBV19 TGTGCCAGTCGGGACAGGGCGTTCGGTCAGCCCCAGCATTTT CASRDRAFGQPQHF
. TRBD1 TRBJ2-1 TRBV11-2 TGTGCCAGCAGCCGGACAGGGGGCAATGAGCAGTTCTTC CASSRTGGNEQFF
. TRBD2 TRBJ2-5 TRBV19 TGTGCCAGTAGTCATACGGGAGGCGGGGAGACCCAGTACTTC CASSHTGGGETQYF
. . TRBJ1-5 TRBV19 TGTGCCAGTAGTCCGAGACAGATATTGAATCAGCCCCAGCATTTT CASSPRQILNQPQHF
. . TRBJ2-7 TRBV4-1 TGCGCCAGCTCTGAAGGAGCCGTGAACACCTACGAGCAGTACTTC CASSEGAVNTYEQYF
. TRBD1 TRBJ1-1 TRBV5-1 TGCGCCAGCACCAGGACAGGGGGGAACACTGAAGCTTTCTTT CASTRTGGNTEAFF
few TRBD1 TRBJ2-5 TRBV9 TGTGCCAGCAGTTCAGGGGGTGGCGAGACCCAGTACTTC CASSSGGGETQYF